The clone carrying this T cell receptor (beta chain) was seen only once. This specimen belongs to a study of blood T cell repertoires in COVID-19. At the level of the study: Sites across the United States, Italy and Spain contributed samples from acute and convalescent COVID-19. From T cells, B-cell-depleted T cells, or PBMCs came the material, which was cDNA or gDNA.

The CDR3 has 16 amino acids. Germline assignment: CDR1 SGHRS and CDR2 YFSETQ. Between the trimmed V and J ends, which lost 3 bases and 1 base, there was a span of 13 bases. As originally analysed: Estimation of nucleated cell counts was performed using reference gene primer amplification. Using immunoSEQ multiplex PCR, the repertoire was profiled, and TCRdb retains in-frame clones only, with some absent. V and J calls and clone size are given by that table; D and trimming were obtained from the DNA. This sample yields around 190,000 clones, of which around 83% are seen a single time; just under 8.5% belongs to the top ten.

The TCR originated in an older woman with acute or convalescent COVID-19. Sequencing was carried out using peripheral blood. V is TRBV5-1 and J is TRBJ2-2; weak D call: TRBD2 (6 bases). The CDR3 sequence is CASSSEGGRNTGELFF. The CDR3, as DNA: TGCGCCAGCAGCTCCGAGGGAGGAAGGAACACCGGGGAGCTGTTTTTT.